This T cell receptor beta chain derives from a study of OX40 agonist ivuxolimab in advanced cancers. Overall study context: Dosing consisted of intravenous ivuxolimab at 0.01 to 10 mg/kg every 2 weeks.

Only in-frame clones appear in the TCRdb table, and some are missing; sequencing was by immunoSEQ multiplex PCR. The sample consists of fewer than 85,000 clones, around 82% of them appearing once. The cohort excluded patients with autoimmune disease history or systemic immunosuppression. This clone was seen only a few times. Trimming shortened V by 4 bases and J by 6 bases, and 17 bases separated the two germline ends. The CDR3 length is 15 residues. Germline lookup yields CDR1 SGHRS and CDR2 YFSETQ. The TCR comes from an adult with an advanced solid tumor such as melanoma, head and neck, liver or kidney cancer. The chain combines TRBV5-1 with TRBJ2-1, with a tentative D call TRBD1 (5 bases). The source material was CD4+ or CD8+ T cells sorted from blood, sampled in a trial of the OX40 agonist ivuxolimab. The CDR3 protein is CASSPSAGRGNEQFF. The DNA for the CDR3 is TGCGCCAGCAGCCCGTCGGCAGGGCGAGGCAATGAGCAGTTCTTC.